This TCR beta chain came from a study of molecular identifiers for immune sequencing clone quantification (dated by TCRdb to 2016 to 2019). Looking at the study overall: For a replicate experiment, RNA from roughly 20,000 or 100,000 naive CD8 T cells was divided into five aliquots, and four of the five aliquots were sequenced. The study was a methods study using CD8 T cells to benchmark molecular-identifier clustering-based TCR repertoire sequencing (MIDCIRS) and TCR RNA copy counting. Broader findings and caveats from the paper: The naive libraries included spiked-in Jurkat TCR RNA (about ten copies' worth), and this Jurkat TCR RNA is not part of the donor repertoire. Highly expanded clone sizes could be underestimated because identical TCR molecules may share a barcode. A single cell's worth of spiked-in Jurkat TCR RNA was reported detectable even among approximately 930,000 naive CD8 T cells. Modeling gave around 2.7 recovered TCR RNA copies per cell versus approximately 9 by digital PCR, implying about 30% capture efficiency. Clones above 20 RNA copies held over 97% of molecules in CMV-specific effector cells but under 1% in naive cells. When barcode sub-clustering was omitted, TCR diversity was inflated by chimeric consensus sequences, with chimeras reaching as high as 47%.

Libraries of naive CD8 T cells were built from anywhere between roughly 17,000 and 1,000,000 sorted cells, with 10%, 30% or 50% of the purified RNA used. On a BD FACSAria II, naive CD8 T cells were FACS-sorted as CD8+CD4-CCR7+CD45RA+ and collected into RLT Plus buffer. Roughly nine TCR copies' worth of Jurkat RNA were spiked into 20,000-1,000,000 naive CD8 T cell samples to test detection sensitivity. Enrichment of CD8 T cells was performed with RosetteSep CD8+ T Cell Enrichment Cocktail and Ficoll-Paque, after which ACK red cell lysis was carried out. Comments on this clonotype: The specificity of this receptor is unknown. One junction end disagrees with the germline gene, perhaps due to a read error.

The germline V gene supplies CDR1 MDHEN and CDR2 SYDVKM. The CDR3 numbers 15 residues from cysteine through phenylalanine. Just CDR3 DNA is preserved here, 45 bases in frame from base 1. The library was obtained by PCR. Sequencing relied on a NextSeq 500. Bulk TCR libraries were prepared as previously described, using TCR primers listed in Table S5. Purification of total RNA was performed with the Qiagen AllPrep DNA/RNA kit. Before any analysis, reads coming from multiple sequencing runs of the same library were combined into one pool. The authors' pipeline ran thus. Reads were retained only if their TCR constant sequence matched exactly, and those retained reads were trimmed to 150 nt and grouped according to their 12-nt molecular barcodes. Reads within each barcode group were sub-clustered using a 15% Levenshtein threshold, and quality-weighted consensus sequences were constructed for each RNA molecule. Non-functional sequences were discarded, and so were lower-count sequences lying one edit away from another sequence. On the basis of fitting two negative binomial distributions, barcode sub-clusters with fewer than 20% of the maximum read count were discarded. TCRdb trimmed the raw reads at Q25, called clones with MiXCR and kept productive beta chains. Rows matching on CDR3 protein sequence are summarized as one entry with the most common DNA and genes. TCRdb, not the original authors, processed these V and J calls. The sample data list more than 550,000 distinct CDR3 sequences, and about 25% of these were observed just once. The top ten clones comprise around 0.78% of the sample.

The chain couples TRBV28 to TRBJ2-5, and perhaps TRBD1 as D gene, on 6 matching bases. This TCR was recovered from a human donor in good health. Some libraries in this study had Jurkat cell RNA spiked in. Sequencing was carried out using naive CD8+ T cells from blood, with Jurkat cell RNA spiked in. The meaning of the sample's cell subset or site label: FACS-sorted CD8+CD4-CCR7+CD45RA+ naive T cells. The DNA reads TGTGCCAGCAGGAATCCACAGGGTCTAGGGGAGACCCAGCACTTC. Translated, it reads CASRNPQGLGETQHF.